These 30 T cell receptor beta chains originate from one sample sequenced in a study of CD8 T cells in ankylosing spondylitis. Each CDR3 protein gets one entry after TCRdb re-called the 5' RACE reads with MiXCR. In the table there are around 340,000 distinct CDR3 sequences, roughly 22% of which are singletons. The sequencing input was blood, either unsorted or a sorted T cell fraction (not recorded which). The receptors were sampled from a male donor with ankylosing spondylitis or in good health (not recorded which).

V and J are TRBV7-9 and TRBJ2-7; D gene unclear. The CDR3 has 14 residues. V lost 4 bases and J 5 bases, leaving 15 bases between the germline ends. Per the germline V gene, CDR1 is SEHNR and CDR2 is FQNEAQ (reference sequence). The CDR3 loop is CASSSGPKPHEQYF. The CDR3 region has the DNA TGTGCCAGCAGCTCCGGTCCGAAACCCCACGAGCAGTACTTC. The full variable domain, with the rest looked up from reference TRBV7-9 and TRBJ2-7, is DTGVSQNPRHKITKRGQNVTFRCDPISEHNRLYWYRQTLGQGPEFLTYFQNEAQLEKSRLLSDRFSAERPKGSFSTLEIQRTEQGDSAMYLCASSSGPKPHEQYFGPGTRLTVT.

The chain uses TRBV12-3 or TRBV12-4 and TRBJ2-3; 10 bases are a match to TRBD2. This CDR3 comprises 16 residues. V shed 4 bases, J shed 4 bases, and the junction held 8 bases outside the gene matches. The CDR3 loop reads CASSSPLAGKPDTQYF. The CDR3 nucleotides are TGTGCCAGCAGTTCCCCACTAGCGGGGAAACCAGATACGCAGTATTTT.

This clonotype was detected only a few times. The CDR3 region is CASSTWSGELFF. CDR3 nucleotides: TGTGCCAGCAGCACCTGGTCCGGGGAGCTGTTTTTT. The chain joins TRBV11-1 to TRBJ2-2; the D is unclear. Germline V gene data show CDR1 as SGHAT and CDR2 as FQDESV (reference sequence). The V and J ends lost 5 bases and 6 bases respectively, with 7 bases between them. CDR3 length equals 12 residues.

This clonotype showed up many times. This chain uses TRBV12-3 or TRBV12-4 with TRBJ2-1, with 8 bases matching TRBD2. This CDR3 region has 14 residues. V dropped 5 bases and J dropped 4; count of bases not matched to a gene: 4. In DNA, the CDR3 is TGTGCCAGCAGTGCTGGCGGGGGGTACAATGAGCAGTTCTTC. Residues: CASSAGGGYNEQFF.

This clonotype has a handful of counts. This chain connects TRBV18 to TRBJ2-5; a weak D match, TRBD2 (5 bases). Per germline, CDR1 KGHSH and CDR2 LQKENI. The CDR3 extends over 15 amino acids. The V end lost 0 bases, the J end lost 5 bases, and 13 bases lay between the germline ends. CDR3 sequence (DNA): TGTGCCAGCTCACCACCGGGAGCCATCGGGGAGACCCAGTACTTC. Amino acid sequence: CASSPPGAIGETQYF.

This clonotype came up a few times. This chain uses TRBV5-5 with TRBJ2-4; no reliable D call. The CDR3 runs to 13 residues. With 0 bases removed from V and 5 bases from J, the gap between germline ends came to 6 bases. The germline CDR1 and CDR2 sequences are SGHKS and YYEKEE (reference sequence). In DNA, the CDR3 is TGTGCCAGCAGCTTGGAGGCAGAAAACATTCAGTACTTC. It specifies CASSLEAENIQYF.

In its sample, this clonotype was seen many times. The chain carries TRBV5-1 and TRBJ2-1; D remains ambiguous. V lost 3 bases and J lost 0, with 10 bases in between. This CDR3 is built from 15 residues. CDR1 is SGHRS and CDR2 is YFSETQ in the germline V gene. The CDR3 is CASSYILSSYNEQFF. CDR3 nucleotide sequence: TGCGCCAGCAGCTACATATTGAGCTCCTACAATGAGCAGTTCTTC.

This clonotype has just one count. CDR3 amino acids: CASSSGLAGAYNEQYF. In DNA form, the CDR3 reads TGTGCCAGCAGTTCCGGACTAGCGGGGGCCTACAATGAGCAGTACTTC. The V call is TRBV5-6, the J call TRBJ2-1; TRBD2 matches at 13 bases. The J call may be incorrect, as the DNA end agrees better with TRBJ2-7. This CDR3 is built from 16 residues. Germline-derived CDR1 and CDR2 are SGHDT and YYEEEE.

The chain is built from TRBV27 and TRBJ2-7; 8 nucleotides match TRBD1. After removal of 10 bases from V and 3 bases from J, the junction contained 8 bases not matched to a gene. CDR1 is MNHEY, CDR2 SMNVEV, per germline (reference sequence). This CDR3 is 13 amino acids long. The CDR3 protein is CATRGLRYYEQYF. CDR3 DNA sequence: TGTGCCACCAGGGGGCTAAGGTACTACGAGCAGTACTTC.

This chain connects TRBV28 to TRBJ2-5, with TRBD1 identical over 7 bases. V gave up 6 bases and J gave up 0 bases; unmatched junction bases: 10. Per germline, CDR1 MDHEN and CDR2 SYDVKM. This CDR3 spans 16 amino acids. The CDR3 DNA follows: TGTGCCAGCAGGCGTCTAAGACAGGGCGACCAAGAGACCCAGTACTTC. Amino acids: CASRRLRQGDQETQYF. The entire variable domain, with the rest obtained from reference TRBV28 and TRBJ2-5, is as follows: DVKVTQSSRYLVKRTGEKVFLECVQDMDHENMFWYRQDPGLGLRLIYFSYDVKMKEKGDIPEGYSVSREKKERFSLILESASTNQTSMYLCASRRLRQGDQETQYFGPGTRLLVL.

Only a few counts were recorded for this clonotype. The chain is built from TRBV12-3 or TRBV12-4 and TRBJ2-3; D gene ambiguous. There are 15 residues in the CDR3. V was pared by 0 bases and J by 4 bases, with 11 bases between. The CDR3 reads CASSLARGQPDTQYF. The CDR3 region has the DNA TGTGCCAGCAGTTTAGCGCGCGGCCAGCCAGATACGCAGTATTTT.

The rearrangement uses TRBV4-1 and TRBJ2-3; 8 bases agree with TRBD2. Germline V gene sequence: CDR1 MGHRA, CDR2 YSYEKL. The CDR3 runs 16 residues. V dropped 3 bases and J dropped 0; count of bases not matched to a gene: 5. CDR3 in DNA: TGCGCCAGCAGCCAGCCACTAGCGGTTAGCACAGATACGCAGTATTTT. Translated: CASSQPLAVSTDTQYF.

The CDR3 loop reads CASSPGAGTQETQYF. The DNA of the CDR3 is TGTGCCAGCAGCCCCGGGGCCGGGACACAAGAGACCCAGTACTTC. The J gene is TRBJ2-5, the V gene TRBV7-2; possibly TRBD1 for D (6 bases). The V end lost 5 bases, the J end lost 2 bases, and 15 bases lay between the germline ends. The CDR3 covers 15 residues. The germline V gene has CDR1 SGHTA and CDR2 FQGNSA.

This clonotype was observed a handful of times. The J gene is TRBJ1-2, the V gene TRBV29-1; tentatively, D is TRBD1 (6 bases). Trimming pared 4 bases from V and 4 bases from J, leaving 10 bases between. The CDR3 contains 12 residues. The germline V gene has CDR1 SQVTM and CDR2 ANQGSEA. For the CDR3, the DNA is TGCAGCGTTGGGACAGACGTCTATGGCTACACCTTC. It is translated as CSVGTDVYGYTF.

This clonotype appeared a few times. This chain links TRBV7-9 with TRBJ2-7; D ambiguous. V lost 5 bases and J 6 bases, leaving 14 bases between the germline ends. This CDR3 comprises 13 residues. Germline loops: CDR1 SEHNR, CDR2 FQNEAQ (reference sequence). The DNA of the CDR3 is TGTGCCAGCAGCCCACGGGCCGCCTTCGAGCAGTACTTC. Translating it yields CASSPRAAFEQYF.

The CDR3 loop reads CASSLYDGDTGELFF. The CDR3 DNA reads as TGTGCCAGCAGCTTATACGACGGGGACACCGGGGAGCTGTTTTTT. The chain is built from TRBV11-2 and TRBJ2-2, with D maybe TRBD2 (5 bases). Deletions cut 2 bases from V and 3 bases from J, with 10 bases between. Germline-derived CDR1 and CDR2 are SGHAT and FQNNGV. This CDR3 is built from 15 residues.

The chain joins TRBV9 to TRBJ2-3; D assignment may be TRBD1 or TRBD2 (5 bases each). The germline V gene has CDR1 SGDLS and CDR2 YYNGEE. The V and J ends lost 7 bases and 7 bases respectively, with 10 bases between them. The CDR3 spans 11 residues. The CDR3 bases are TGTGCCAGCGAGGGGTCGAATACGCAGTATTTT. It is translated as CASEGSNTQYF.

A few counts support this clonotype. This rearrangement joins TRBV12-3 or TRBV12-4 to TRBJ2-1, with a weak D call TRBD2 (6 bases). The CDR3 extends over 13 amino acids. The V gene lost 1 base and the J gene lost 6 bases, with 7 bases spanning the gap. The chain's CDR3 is CASSLGTTNEQFF. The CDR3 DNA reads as TGTGCCAGCAGTTTAGGGACTACCAATGAGCAGTTCTTC.

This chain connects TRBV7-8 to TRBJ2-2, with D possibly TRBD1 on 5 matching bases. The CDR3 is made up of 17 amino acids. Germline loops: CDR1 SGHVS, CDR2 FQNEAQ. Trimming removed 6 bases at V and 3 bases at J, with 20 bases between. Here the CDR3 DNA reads TGTGCCAGCAGATCCGTCTCCCAGGGAACCGACACCGGGGAGCTGTTTTTT. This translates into CASRSVSQGTDTGELFF.

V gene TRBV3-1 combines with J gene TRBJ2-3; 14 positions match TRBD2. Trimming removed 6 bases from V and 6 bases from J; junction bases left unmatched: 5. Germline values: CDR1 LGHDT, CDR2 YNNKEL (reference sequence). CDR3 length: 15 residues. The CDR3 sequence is CASSQTSGRGDTQYF. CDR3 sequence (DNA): TGTGCCAGCAGTCAGACTAGCGGGAGGGGGGATACGCAGTATTTT.

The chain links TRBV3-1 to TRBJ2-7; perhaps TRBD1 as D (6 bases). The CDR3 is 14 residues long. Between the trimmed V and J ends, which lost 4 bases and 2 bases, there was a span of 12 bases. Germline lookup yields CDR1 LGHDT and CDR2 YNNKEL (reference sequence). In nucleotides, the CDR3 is TGTGCCAGCAGCCCCGGCAGGGGACCCTACGAGCAGTACTTC. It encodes CASSPGRGPYEQYF.

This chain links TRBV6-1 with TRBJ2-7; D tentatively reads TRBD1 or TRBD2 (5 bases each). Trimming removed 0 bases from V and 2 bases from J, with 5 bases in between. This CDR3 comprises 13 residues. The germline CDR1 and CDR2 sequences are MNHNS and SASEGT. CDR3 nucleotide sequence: TGTGCCAGCAGTGAAGCGGGACCCTACGAGCAGTACTTC. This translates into CASSEAGPYEQYF.

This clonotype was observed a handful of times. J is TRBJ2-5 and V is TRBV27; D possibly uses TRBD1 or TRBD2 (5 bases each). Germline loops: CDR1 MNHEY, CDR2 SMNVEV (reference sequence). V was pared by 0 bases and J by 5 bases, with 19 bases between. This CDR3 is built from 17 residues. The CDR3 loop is CASSLSGSVSGGETQYF. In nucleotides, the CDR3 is TGTGCCAGCAGTTTATCGGGGTCGGTATCTGGGGGTGAGACCCAGTACTTC.

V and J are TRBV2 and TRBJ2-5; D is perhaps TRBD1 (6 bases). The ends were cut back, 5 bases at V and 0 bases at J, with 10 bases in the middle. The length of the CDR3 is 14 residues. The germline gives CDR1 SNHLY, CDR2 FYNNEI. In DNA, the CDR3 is TGTGCCAGCAGTCCGACAGGAGACCAAGAGACCCAGTACTTC. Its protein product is CASSPTGDQETQYF.

The CDR3 bases are TGTGCCAGCAGCGCAGGGACTAGCGGCTGGGGCACCGGGGAGCTGTTTTTT. Residues: CASSAGTSGWGTGELFF. The gene calls are TRBV3-1 and TRBJ2-2, with 11 bases aligning to TRBD2. The CDR3 covers 17 residues. The germline V gene encodes CDR1 LGHDT and CDR2 YNNKEL (reference sequence). The ends lost 5 bases at V and 4 bases at J; junction bases unmatched: 9.

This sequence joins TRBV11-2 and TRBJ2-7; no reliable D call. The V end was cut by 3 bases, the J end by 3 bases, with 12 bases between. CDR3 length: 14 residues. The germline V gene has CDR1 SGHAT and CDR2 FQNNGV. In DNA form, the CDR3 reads TGTGCCAGCAGCTTGTTAGCTTCTATCTACGAGCAGTACTTC. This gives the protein CASSLLASIYEQYF.

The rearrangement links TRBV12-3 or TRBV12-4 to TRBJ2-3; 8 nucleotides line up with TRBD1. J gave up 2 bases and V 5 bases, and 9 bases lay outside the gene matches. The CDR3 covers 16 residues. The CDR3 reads CASSRTGGWDTDTQYF. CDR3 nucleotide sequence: TGTGCCAGCAGTCGAACAGGGGGTTGGGACACAGATACGCAGTATTTT.

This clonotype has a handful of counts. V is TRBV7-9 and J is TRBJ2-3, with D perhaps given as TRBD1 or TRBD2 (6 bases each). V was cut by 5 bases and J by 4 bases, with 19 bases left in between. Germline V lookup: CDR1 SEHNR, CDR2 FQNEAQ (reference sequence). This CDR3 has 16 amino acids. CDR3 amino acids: CASSPPGLGAADTQYF. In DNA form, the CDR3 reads TGTGCCAGCAGCCCACCGGGACTGGGGGCCGCAGATACGCAGTATTTT.

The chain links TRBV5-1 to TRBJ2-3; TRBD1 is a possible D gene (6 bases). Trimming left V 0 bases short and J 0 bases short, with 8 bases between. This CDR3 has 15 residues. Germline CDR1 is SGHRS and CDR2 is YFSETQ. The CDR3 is CASSLGGQSTDTQYF. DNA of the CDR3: TGCGCCAGCAGCTTGGGGGGGCAGAGCACAGATACGCAGTATTTT.

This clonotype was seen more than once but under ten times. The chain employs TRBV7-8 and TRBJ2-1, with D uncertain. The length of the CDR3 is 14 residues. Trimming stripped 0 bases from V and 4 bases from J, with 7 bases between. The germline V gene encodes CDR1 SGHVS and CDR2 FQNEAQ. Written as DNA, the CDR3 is TGTGCCAGCAGCTTAGCGTCGGTTTACAATGAGCAGTTCTTC. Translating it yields CASSLASVYNEQFF.